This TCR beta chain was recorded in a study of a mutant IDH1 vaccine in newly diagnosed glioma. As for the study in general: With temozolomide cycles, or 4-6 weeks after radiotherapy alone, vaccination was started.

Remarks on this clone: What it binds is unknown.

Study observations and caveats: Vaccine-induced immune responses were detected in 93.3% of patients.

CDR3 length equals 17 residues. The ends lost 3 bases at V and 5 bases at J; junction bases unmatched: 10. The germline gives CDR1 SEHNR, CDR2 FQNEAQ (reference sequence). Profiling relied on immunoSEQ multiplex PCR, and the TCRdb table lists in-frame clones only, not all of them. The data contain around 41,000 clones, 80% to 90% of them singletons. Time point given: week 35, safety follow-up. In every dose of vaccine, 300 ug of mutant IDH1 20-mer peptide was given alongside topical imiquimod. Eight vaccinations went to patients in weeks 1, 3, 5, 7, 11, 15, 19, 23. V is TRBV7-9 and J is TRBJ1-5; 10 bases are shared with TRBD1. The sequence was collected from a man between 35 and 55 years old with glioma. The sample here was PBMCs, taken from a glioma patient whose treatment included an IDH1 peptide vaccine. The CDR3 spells CASSLYPGTGVHQPQHF. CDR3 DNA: TGTGCCAGCAGCTTGTACCCCGGGACAGGGGTGCATCAGCCCCAGCATTTT.